Below, 5 T cell receptor beta chains from the same sample are listed, as sequenced in a study of cytomegalovirus exposure and HLA in healthy donors. Primers for the PCR totalled 60 Vbeta and 13 Jbeta. Here immunoSEQ multiplex PCR was the method, and the copy in TCRdb shows in-frame clones only, minus some. The table lists 150,000 or so clones, roughly three quarters of them singletons. The specimen sequenced was PBMCs. These receptors came from a man younger than 40 in good health and CMV-seropositive.

The chain employs TRBV2 and TRBJ1-1, with TRBD1 matching over 9 bases. The germline V gene has CDR1 SNHLY and CDR2 FYNNEI. The J segment lost 0 bases and the V segment lost 5 bases, leaving 4 bases of the junction unmatched. The CDR3 length is 15 residues. The CDR3 reads CASSTGTGMNTEAFF. The CDR3 coding sequence is TGTGCCAGCAGTACCGGGACAGGGATGAACACTGAAGCTTTCTTT.

The J gene is TRBJ2-2, the V gene TRBV28; 10 bases line up with TRBD1. There are 13 residues in the CDR3. V shed 7 bases, J shed 7 bases, and the junction held 3 bases outside the gene matches. Germline CDR1 MDHEN, CDR2 SYDVKM. The CDR3 here is CASNGQGGGELFF. CDR3 in DNA: TGTGCCAGCAACGGACAGGGGGGCGGGGAGCTGTTTTTT.

The chain combines TRBV12-5 with TRBJ1-4; TRBD1 aligns across 11 bases. The CDR3 runs to 14 residues. Germline-derived CDR1 and CDR2 are LGHNT and FRNRAP. V shed 6 bases, J shed 7 bases, and the junction held 4 bases outside the gene matches. DNA for the CDR3: TGTGCTAGTGGCTCCGGGACAGGGGGTGAAAAACTGTTTTTT. Translated: CASGSGTGGEKLFF.

This rearrangement joins TRBV4-1 to TRBJ2-7, with D possibly TRBD2 on 6 matching bases. Germline V lookup: CDR1 MGHRA, CDR2 YSYEKL. Between the trimmed V and J ends, which lost 5 bases and 2 bases, there was a span of 16 bases. The CDR3 extends over 15 amino acids. The CDR3 nucleotides read TGCGCCAGCAGCGCTCCTGGGGCGGGAACCTACGAGCAGTACTTC. It encodes CASSAPGAGTYEQYF.

The rearrangement links TRBV14 to TRBJ2-5; the D gene is possibly TRBD2 (5 bases). The ends were cut back, 1 base at V and 1 base at J, with 10 bases in the middle. Germline V lookup: CDR1 SGHDN, CDR2 FVKESK. This CDR3 has 15 residues. The DNA for the CDR3 is TGTGCCAGCAGCCAAGGGACTCCCTTCCAAGAGACCCAGTACTTC. Its translation is CASSQGTPFQETQYF.